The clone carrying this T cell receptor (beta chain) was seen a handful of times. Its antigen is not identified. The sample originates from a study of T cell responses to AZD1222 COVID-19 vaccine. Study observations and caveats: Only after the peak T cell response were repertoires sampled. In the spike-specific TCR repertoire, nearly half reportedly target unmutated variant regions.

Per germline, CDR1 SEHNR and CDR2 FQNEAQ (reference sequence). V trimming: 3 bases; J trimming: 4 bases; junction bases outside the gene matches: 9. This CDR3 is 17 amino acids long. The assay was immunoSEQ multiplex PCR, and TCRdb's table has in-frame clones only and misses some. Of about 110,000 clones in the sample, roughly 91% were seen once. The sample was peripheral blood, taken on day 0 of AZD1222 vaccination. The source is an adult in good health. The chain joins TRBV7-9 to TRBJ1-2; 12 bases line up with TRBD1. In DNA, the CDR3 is TGTGCCAGCAGCTTGGAGGGGACAGGGGGCGGTGGCTATGGCTACACCTTC. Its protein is CASSLEGTGGGGYGYTF.